These T cell receptor beta chains were read from a single sample in a study of T cells after yellow fever vaccination. A single record per CDR3 protein comes from TCRdb applying MiXCR to the 5' RACE reads. The sample has 170,000 or so distinct CDR3 sequences, approximately 6.2% seen once. This specimen was CD4+ T cells sorted from PBMCs, taken on the day of the first yellow fever vaccination. The receptors originated from a man between 18 and 29 years old who received the YFV17D yellow fever vaccine. CDR3s include the opening cysteine and the closing phenylalanine or tryptophan. D genes are given only for firm matches. Clone size appears in some rows only: once, few, many, or a class for an expanded clone.

TRBJ2-1,many,TRBV20-1,-,TGCAGTGCTAGAGATCCAGGGATACAGCAGTTCTTC,CSARDPGIQQFF
TRBJ1-1,many,TRBV2,TRBD1,TGTGCCAGCAGGGCAGGGGGTACTGAAGCTTTCTTT,CASRAGGTEAFF
TRBJ1-5,many,TRBV5-1,-,TGCGCCAGCAGCTTGGGAAGTCAGGGAGCGCCCCAGCATTTT,CASSLGSQGAPQHF
TRBJ1-4,few,TRBV4-3,-,TGCGCCAGCAGCCAAAATCCCAACCCTGGGGGTGAAAAACTGTTTTTT,CASSQNPNPGGEKLFF
TRBJ2-7,many,TRBV5-6,-,TGTGCCAGCAGTTTTCTCCAGCCGGATACCTACGAGCAGTACTTC,CASSFLQPDTYEQYF
TRBJ1-4,few,TRBV7-2,-,TGTGCCAGCAGCCAACAAGCAACTAATGAAAAACTGTTTTTT,CASSQQATNEKLFF
TRBJ2-3,-,TRBV5-1,TRBD1,TGCGCCAGCAACCCTGGACAGGGCACAGATACGCAGTATTTT,CASNPGQGTDTQYF
TRBJ2-6,many,TRBV6-1,-,TGTGCCAGCAGCCTTAGGGCTGGGGCCAACGTCCTGACTTTC,CASSLRAGANVLTF
TRBJ2-3,-,TRBV6-1,-,TGTGCCACCAGAACACGGTGGCTGGGAGGTACAGATACGCAGTATTTT,CATRTRWLGGTDTQYF
TRBJ2-7,few,TRBV18,TRBD2,TGTGCCAGCTCACCACGGGGGGGGGACTCCTACGAGCAGTACTTC,CASSPRGGDSYEQYF
TRBJ2-3,many,TRBV10-3,-,TGTGCCATCAGTGAGTCAACAACTACGCAGTATTTT,CAISESTTTQYF
TRBJ2-1,medium-sized,TRBV6-2/TRBV6-3,TRBD2,TGTGCCAGCAGGGGTGGACTAGCGGGGGTACCCCTCTACAATGAGCAGTTCTTC,CASRGGLAGVPLYNEQFF
TRBJ2-3,-,TRBV2,TRBD2,TGTGCCAGCAGTGCACTAGCGGGGGGGCCAGATACGCAGTATTTT,CASSALAGGPDTQYF
TRBJ1-1,-,TRBV12-3/TRBV12-4,-,TGTGCCAGCAGTGGGGTTACTGAAGCTTTCTTT,CASSGVTEAFF
TRBJ1-5,-,TRBV12-3/TRBV12-4,-,TGTGCCAGCAGTCAACAGGGTTATCAGCCCCAGCATTTT,CASSQQGYQPQHF
TRBJ1-1,-,TRBV7-9,-,TGTGCCAGCAGCAAGTCCCGAGCAAGGACTGAAGCTTCCTTT,CASSKSRARTEASF
TRBJ1-4,once,TRBV30,-,TGTGCCTGGCTGGGACTGGGAGAAAAACTGTTTTTT,CAWLGLGEKLFF
TRBJ2-5,-,TRBV20-1,-,TGCAGTGCCACACGACTAGAGGGGACGGAGACCCAGTACTTC,CSATRLEGTETQYF
TRBJ2-3,many,TRBV20-1,-,TGCAGTGCCCCGGTGGGTGGGGGGGCCTCAGATACGCAGTATTTT,CSAPVGGGASDTQYF
TRBJ2-3,many,TRBV28,TRBD2,TGTGCCGCCTGTCCGGGGGGAAGAACAGATACGCAGTATTTT,CAACPGGRTDTQYF
TRBJ2-7,many,TRBV5-1,TRBD1,TGCGCCAGCAGCATTGACAGGGCCCCCTACGAGCAGTACTTC,CASSIDRAPYEQYF
TRBJ2-1,-,TRBV3-1,TRBD2,TGTGCCAGCAGCCAGGGGACTAGCGGGGGGGGGTACAATGAGCAGTTCTTC,CASSQGTSGGGYNEQFF
TRBJ2-3,-,TRBV7-2,-,TGTGCCAGCAGCTCCCGAAGGGAAGCGAGGGAAGCAGATACGCAGTATTTT,CASSSRREAREADTQYF
TRBJ1-1,-,TRBV4-3,-,TGCGCCAGCAGCCCAGTGAATGGGAACACTGAAGCTTTCTTT,CASSPVNGNTEAFF
TRBJ2-5,-,TRBV7-2,-,TGCGCCAGCAGCCCCATGGGGTCCCGAGAGACCCAGTACTTC,CASSPMGSRETQYF
TRBJ1-1,-,TRBV10-3,-,TGTGCCATCAGCCCGGGTCTGAACACTGAAGCTTTCTTT,CAISPGLNTEAFF
TRBJ2-1,-,TRBV7-2,TRBD2,TGTGCCAGCAGCCCCCGGTTGTTACGCGGGGGTGAGCAGTTCTTC,CASSPRLLRGGEQFF
TRBJ2-7,-,TRBV4-3,-,TGCGCCAGCAGCCAAGATCGAAGAGGACCCGAGCAGTACTTC,CASSQDRRGPEQYF
TRBJ1-5,many,TRBV12-3/TRBV12-4,-,TGTGCCAGCAGTTTGGGGTTCAATCAGCCCCAGCATTTT,CASSLGFNQPQHF
TRBJ1-4,many,TRBV20-1,-,TGCAGTGCTAGAGATGAGGCGTGGGCAGAAGAAAAACTGTTTTTT,CSARDEAWAEEKLFF
TRBJ2-5,-,TRBV6-1,TRBD2,TGTGCCAGCAACCGACTAGCCCCAGAGACCCAGTACTTC,CASNRLAPETQYF
TRBJ2-5,-,TRBV12-3/TRBV12-4,-,TGTGCCAGCAGTGTACACAGAAAAGAAGAGACCCAGTACTTC,CASSVHRKEETQYF
TRBJ1-4,many,TRBV9,-,TGTGCCAGCAGCACCGGACGGAACTTTGCAACTAATGAAAAACTGTTTTTT,CASSTGRNFATNEKLFF
TRBJ1-2,few,TRBV6-5,TRBD1,TGTGCCAGCAGAACCCCCGGGGGGACAGGAACCATCTATGGCTACACCTTC,CASRTPGGTGTIYGYTF
TRBJ2-2,many,TRBV3-1,-,TGTGCCAGCAGTCGAGGGTCCGGCACCGGGGAGCTGTTTTTT,CASSRGSGTGELFF
TRBJ2-7,-,TRBV6-5,-,TGTGCCAGCAGGTCCAAGTACGAGCAGTACTTC,CASRSKYEQYF
TRBJ1-2,few,TRBV6-5,-,TGTGCCAGCAGTCCAGTGGGGGGGGTAGCTAACTATGGCTACACCTTC,CASSPVGGVANYGYTF
TRBJ1-2,few,TRBV12-3/TRBV12-4,-,TGTGCCAGCACCCGAGGCAGGGGTGGCTACACCTTC,CASTRGRGGYTF
TRBJ2-6,few,TRBV5-1,-,TGCGCCAGCTCGAATCAAGGTACTGGGGCCAACGTCCTGACTTTC,CASSNQGTGANVLTF
TRBJ2-2,-,TRBV25-1,-,TGTGCCAGCAGTGACGACAGCTACACCGGGGAGCTGTTTTTT,CASSDDSYTGELFF
TRBJ2-1,-,TRBV6-5,TRBD2,TGTGCCAGCAGTTACGAGACTAGCGGGTACTCCTACAATGAGCAGTTCTTC,CASSYETSGYSYNEQFF
TRBJ1-2,many,TRBV5-1,-,TGCGCCAGCAGCTTGGATGGAAATAACTATGGCTACACCTTC,CASSLDGNNYGYTF
TRBJ2-3,many,TRBV7-9,-,TGTGCCAGCAGCTTATTGCGCACAGATACGCAGTATTTT,CASSLLRTDTQYF
TRBJ1-2,few,TRBV7-9,TRBD1,TGTGCCAGCACCGGACAGGGGTGGGACTATGGCTACACCTTC,CASTGQGWDYGYTF
TRBJ1-2,many,TRBV18,TRBD1,TGTGCCAGCTCACCACCTGGACAGGGTAGCTATGGCTACACCTTC,CASSPPGQGSYGYTF
TRBJ2-2,-,TRBV5-1,-,TGCGCCAGCAGCTTGGCGGGGGCAGCGATCTTCGGTTCGAACACCGGGGAGCTGTTTTTT,CASSLAGAAIFGSNTGELFF